This T cell receptor beta chain was recovered during a study of regulatory T cells in long-lasting Graves disease. This clonotype was seen repeatedly, ten times or more. Its antigen is not identified. Broader study findings: Analysis covered peripheral blood alone, not thyroid tissue.

The V end was cut by 5 bases, the J end by 2 bases, with 12 bases between. This CDR3 is built from 14 residues. The V gene's germline CDR1 is SGHVS and CDR2 FQNEAQ. Through Arm-PCR of CDR3 regions and iRepertoire HTBI primers, TCR beta libraries were built. Each CDR3 protein gets one entry after TCRdb re-called the multiplex PCR reads with MiXCR. The table has 600,000 to 650,000 distinct CDR3 sequences, approximately 15% seen once. Stated time point: newly diagnosed GD, antithyroid drugs for less than 3 months. Researchers made the TCR library from RNA that was extracted from PBMCs. These records were also assigned to another study, of T cells in Graves' hyperthyroidism and ophthalmopathy.

This TCR was recovered from a woman aged 25 to 39 with Graves disease. The chain couples TRBV7-8 to TRBJ1-2; the D gene is possibly TRBD1 (6 bases). Here the sequenced sample was peripheral blood mononuclear cells (PBMCs), taken at new diagnosis, from a patient treated with antithyroid drugs. CDR3 in DNA: TGTGCCAGCAGCCTTACCGGACAGAACTATGGCTACACCTTC. This gives the protein CASSLTGQNYGYTF.